This T cell receptor (beta chain) was captured in a study of blood T cells in healthy people across ages. Then a second PCR, running roughly 7 to 11 cycles, was carried out with a sample-barcoded 5' primer and a J-beta primer mix. The study obtained at least 2.5 million CDR3-containing paired-end reads from every sample. TCRdb called the 5' RACE reads again in MiXCR, with one record for every CDR3 protein. Of 1.5 million to 2 million distinct CDR3 sequences listed, around 42% are singletons. This CDR3 is 15 amino acids long. Germline V gene data show CDR1 as LNHNV and CDR2 as YYDKDF (reference sequence). This clonotype was seen only once. One end of the junction fails to match germline, which may point to a read error. Isolated PBMCs totaled at least 6 million in each sample.

The gene calls are TRBV15 and TRBJ2-3; 7 bases are a match to TRBD1. Specimen: blood. The clonotype was recovered from a human donor in good health. CDR3 amino acids: CATSSPGRGTDTQYF. DNA of the CDR3: TGTGCTACCAGCAGCCCGGGCAGGGGGACAGATACGCAGTATTTT.